A selection of T cell receptor beta chains follows, all from one sample in a study of cytomegalovirus exposure and HLA in healthy donors. Profiling relied on immunoSEQ multiplex PCR, and the TCRdb table lists in-frame clones only, not all of them. The table records under 200,000 clones, around 84% of them present only once. The specimen was PBMCs. These receptors were collected from a man aged 45-65 years in good health and CMV-seropositive. Each CDR3 is given with its conserved first and last residue. The D gene is left open where the match is weak. Size tells how often a clone was seen (once, few, many) or the class of an expanded clone, and some rows leave it out.

d_call: .; clone_size: .; v_call: TRBV6-5; j_call: TRBJ1-2; cdr3_aa: CASSYSMGQGGYTF; cdr3_nt: TGTGCCAGCAGTTACTCGATGGGTCAGGGGGGCTACACCTTC
d_call: TRBD2; clone_size: .; v_call: TRBV29-1; j_call: TRBJ2-1; cdr3_aa: CSVEGTSGRGAPNEQFF; cdr3_nt: TGCAGCGTTGAAGGGACTAGCGGGAGAGGGGCACCCAATGAGCAGTTCTTC
d_call: .; clone_size: few; v_call: TRBV6-1; j_call: TRBJ1-5; cdr3_aa: CASSEFTVPQPQHF; cdr3_nt: TGTGCCAGCAGTGAATTCACAGTCCCACAGCCCCAGCATTTT
d_call: .; clone_size: .; v_call: TRBV19; j_call: TRBJ1-2; cdr3_aa: CASSGLTASNYGYTF; cdr3_nt: TGTGCCAGTAGTGGGCTAACGGCCTCTAACTATGGCTACACCTTC
d_call: .; clone_size: .; v_call: TRBV5-1; j_call: TRBJ1-1; cdr3_aa: CASSLPGPSILNTEAFF; cdr3_nt: TGCGCCAGCAGCTTGCCAGGGCCCTCTATCTTGAACACTGAAGCTTTCTTT
d_call: TRBD1; clone_size: .; v_call: TRBV10-3; j_call: TRBJ1-5; cdr3_aa: CAISESLVAGGGQPQHF; cdr3_nt: TGTGCCATCAGTGAGTCGCTAGTGGCAGGGGGCGGTCAGCCCCAGCATTTT
d_call: .; clone_size: .; v_call: TRBV14; j_call: TRBJ1-3; cdr3_aa: CASSQESGSGNTIYF; cdr3_nt: TGTGCCAGCAGCCAAGAATCGGGCTCTGGAAACACCATATATTTT
d_call: TRBD1; clone_size: .; v_call: TRBV18; j_call: TRBJ1-1; cdr3_aa: CASSPKDRTEAFF; cdr3_nt: TGTGCCAGCTCTCCAAAGGACAGGACTGAAGCTTTCTTT
d_call: .; clone_size: .; v_call: TRBV27; j_call: TRBJ2-7; cdr3_aa: CASSLGPRVYEQYF; cdr3_nt: TGTGCCAGCAGTTTGGGGCCTCGAGTCTACGAGCAGTACTTC
d_call: TRBD2; clone_size: .; v_call: TRBV29-1; j_call: TRBJ2-1; cdr3_aa: CSVLLAGGSDEQFF; cdr3_nt: TGCAGCGTTCTCCTAGCGGGAGGGAGCGATGAGCAGTTCTTC
d_call: .; clone_size: .; v_call: TRBV9; j_call: TRBJ2-2; cdr3_aa: CASSPRGGALTGELFF; cdr3_nt: TGTGCCAGCAGCCCCAGAGGGGGGGCCCTCACCGGGGAGCTGTTTTTT
d_call: TRBD1; clone_size: .; v_call: TRBV5-1; j_call: TRBJ1-2; cdr3_aa: CASSLAGGQGNGYTF; cdr3_nt: TGCGCCAGCAGCTTGGCCGGGGGACAGGGGAATGGCTACACCTTC